Listed here is a single T cell receptor (beta chain). Its specificity is unknown. The sample belongs to a study of Ad26.COV2.S vaccination and SARS-CoV-2 variants. Study summary: A participant enrolled in the COV1001 Ad26.COV2.S trial arm provided the sample. Study-level findings and limits: Analyses that measured TCR breadth and depth may have underestimated total T cell responses.

V lost 0 bases to trimming and J lost 4 bases; unmatched junction nucleotides: 5. CDR3 length: 16 residues. Germline values: CDR1 MNHEY, CDR2 SVGAGI. Here immunoSEQ multiplex PCR was the method, and the copy in TCRdb shows in-frame clones only, minus some. This table has about 420,000 clones, roughly 90% appearing once. Sample treatment: over 15 received Ad26.COV2.S at low or high dose, single or two shots; several received placebo; per-sample allocation not given. Collection of samples fell on day 63 after the first vaccine or placebo injection. The vaccine delivered Wuhan-strain SARS-CoV-2 spike through an Ad26 vector.

This TCR was recovered from a person between 18 and 60 years old who received the Ad26.COV2.S COVID-19 vaccine or a placebo. The J gene is TRBJ2-1, the V gene TRBV6-5; TRBD2 agrees at 8 bases. Source: peripheral blood, taken in a trial of Ad26.COV2.S vaccine versus placebo. The CDR3 sequence: CASSYSSGGAYNEQFF. The CDR3 DNA reads as TGTGCCAGCAGTTACTCGTCGGGGGGGGCGTACAATGAGCAGTTCTTC.